The 9 T cell receptor beta chains in this list originate from one sample, sequenced in a study of PD-L1 blockade in urothelial cancer. Described time point: peripheral blood 6 weeks after treatment start. The data were produced by immunoSEQ multiplex PCR, yet TCRdb's version contains in-frame clones alone and is incomplete. The sample shows 90,000 to 130,000 clones, approximately 89% of them seen only once. The sample here was PBMCs, taken around atezolizumab (anti-PD-L1) treatment. These receptors all stem from a man aged 55 to 70 with urothelial cancer.

CDR3 coding DNA: TGTGCCAGCAGCCATTTAGAACGTTCCAATGAGCAGTTCTTC. This gives the protein CASSHLERSNEQFF. This sequence joins TRBV4-2 and TRBJ2-1; the D is unclear. Germline lookup yields CDR1 LGHNA and CDR2 YNFKEQ. Trimming stripped 3 bases from V and 6 bases from J, with 12 bases between. This CDR3 has 14 residues.

The rearrangement joins TRBV29-1 to TRBJ2-5; 10 bases map to TRBD2. V lost 5 bases and J lost 4; bases outside the gene matches: 4. The CDR3 is 13 residues long. Germline CDR1 SQVTM, CDR2 ANQGSEA. In DNA, the CDR3 is TGCAGCGTTTCACGACTAGCGGGAGAGACCCAGTACTTC. Its protein is CSVSRLAGETQYF.

A single count supports this clone. The rearrangement uses TRBV5-6 and TRBJ2-7; 11 bases are a match to TRBD1. CDR1 and CDR2 from the germline V gene are SGHDT and YYEEEE. The CDR3 is made up of 14 amino acids. V dropped 3 bases and J dropped 5; count of bases not matched to a gene: 4. CDR3 sequence reads: CASSSPGQGDEQYF. The DNA of the CDR3 is TGTGCCAGCAGCTCACCGGGACAGGGGGACGAGCAGTACTTC.

The chain employs TRBV19 and TRBJ1-5; D unresolved. The germline V gene has CDR1 LNHDA and CDR2 SQIVND (reference sequence). The V end lost 1 base, the J end lost 0 bases, and 13 bases lay between the germline ends. The CDR3 has 17 amino acids. The CDR3 nucleotides are TGTGCCAGTAGTATAGCGCGCAGGTATATTAGCAATCAGCCCCAGCATTTT. Amino acid sequence: CASSIARRYISNQPQHF.

This clone has just one count. J is TRBJ2-1 and V is TRBV9, with D uncertain. CDR3 length: 12 amino acids. V lost 0 bases and J lost 9, with 7 bases in between. Germline V CDR1 and CDR2: SGDLS, YYNGEE. CDR3 nucleotides: TGTGCCAGCAGCGTAGCTTTTAGTGAGCAGTTCTTC. Translated: CASSVAFSEQFF.

This clone was observed a handful of times. The chain recombines TRBV6-5 with TRBJ1-2; 7 bases line up with TRBD1. V dropped 4 bases and J dropped 6; count of bases not matched to a gene: 5. CDR1 is MNHEY, CDR2 SVGAGI, per germline. The CDR3 sequence is 13 residues long. CDR3 bases: TGTGCCAGCAGTTCGACAGGGTACGATGGCTACACCTTC. This translates into CASSSTGYDGYTF.

A note on this clone: The limits of the CDR3 on the DNA are not certain, so only TCRdb's listed CDR3 is given. The chain is built from TRBV21-1 and TRBJ2-5; TRBD1 is the table's D call and was not checked against the DNA. TRBV21-1 is listed as a pseudogene. The CDR3 length is 19 residues, termini included. CDR3 loop: CASYSGLNRYDCGSETQYF.

The chain recombines TRBV28 with TRBJ2-7; D uncertain. Germline CDR1 and CDR2: MDHEN and SYDVKM. CDR3 length: 15 amino acids. V was cut by 5 bases and J by 3 bases, with 17 bases left in between. In DNA, the CDR3 is TGTGCCAGCAGTCCTGTCTCGGTTTCCTTCTACGAGCAGTACTTC. Its translation is CASSPVSVSFYEQYF.

This sequence joins TRBV15 and TRBJ2-2, with TRBD2 identical over 11 bases. J lost 0 bases, V lost 3 bases, and 6 bases had no gene match. Germline V gene lookup returns CDR1 LNHNV and CDR2 YYDKDF (reference sequence). The CDR3 is 18 amino acids. CDR3 in DNA: TGTGCCACCAGCAGTCTAGCGGGGGGCCTTACGAACACCGGGGAGCTGTTTTTT. Translated, it gives CATSSLAGGLTNTGELFF.